The 29 T cell receptor beta chains presented below share a single source sample, sequenced in a study of T cell repertoires in cytomegalovirus infection. TCRdb itself ran the reads through MiXCR, one entry per CDR3 protein. The table lists approximately 500,000 distinct CDR3 sequences, roughly a third of them singletons, with roughly 17% in the top ten. These receptors have no known antigen. Sequences were derived from cultured PBMCs, sampled from culture after CMV antigen stimulation. Source of these receptors: a human donor in good health (CMV status not recorded). Some clones in this sample may be carry-over from other donors' samples.

The gene calls are TRBV29-1 and TRBJ2-5, with D perhaps TRBD2 (6 bases). The germline V gene encodes CDR1 SQVTM and CDR2 ANQGSEA. The CDR3 contains 15 residues. The germline V and J ends were trimmed by 3 bases and 5 bases, with 19 bases remaining between them. The CDR3 DNA reads as TGCAGCGTTGAGAAAGGGACTGCCTTAACGGAGACCCAGTACTTC. Translating it yields CSVEKGTALTETQYF.

This clonotype was detected ten times or more. In DNA form, the CDR3 reads TGTGCCAGCAGCTTAGTGGGGAGCAATGAGCAGTTCTTC. Its protein product is CASSLVGSNEQFF. The V call is TRBV7-2, the J call TRBJ2-1, with D tentatively TRBD2 (5 bases). With 1 base removed from V and 6 bases from J, the gap between germline ends came to 7 bases. The CDR3 loop spans 13 amino acids. The germline gives CDR1 SGHTA, CDR2 FQGNSA. The full variable domain, rest sourced from reference TRBV7-2 and TRBJ2-1, is GAGVSQSPSNKVTEKGKDVELRCDPISGHTALYWYRQSLGQGLEFLIYFQGNSAPDKSGLPSDRFSAERTGGSVSTLTIQRTQQEDSAVYLCASSLVGSNEQFFGPGTRLTVL.

This rearrangement joins TRBV7-8 to TRBJ2-1; TRBD1 might be the D (5 bases). Germline CDR1 and CDR2: SGHVS and FQNEAQ. V was cut by 6 bases and J by 5 bases, with 14 bases left in between. This CDR3 has 14 residues. CDR3 DNA: TGTGCCAGCAGTCAGGGTCGGACCGACAATGAGCAGTTCTTC. This gives the protein CASSQGRTDNEQFF.

With regard to this clonotype: A junction boundary mismatches the germline segment, possibly from a read error. The chain is built from TRBV12-3 or TRBV12-4 and TRBJ2-6, with unresolved D. This CDR3 has 16 residues. The CDR3 DNA reads as TGTGCCAGCAGTTTAATGGGGATTTCTGGGGTCAACGTCCTGACTTTC. It codes for CASSLMGISGVNVLTF.

The J gene is TRBJ2-2, the V gene TRBV2, with D perhaps TRBD1 (6 bases). The germline V gene encodes CDR1 SNHLY and CDR2 FYNNEI. V was shortened by 7 bases and J by 4 bases, with 13 bases between the two germline ends. This CDR3 has 14 residues. The CDR3 nucleotides are TGTGCCAGCACCCCCGACAGGCGCACCGGGGAGCTGTTTTTT. Its translation is CASTPDRRTGELFF.

This chain joins TRBV6-2 or TRBV6-3 and TRBJ2-2; TRBD1 matches at 9 bases. CDR1 and CDR2 from the germline V gene are MNHEY and SVGEGT. With V trimmed by 5 bases and J by 5 bases, 3 bases remained unmatched. The CDR3 consists of 14 residues. CDR3 bases: TGTGCCAGCAGTAACGACAGGGGGACCGGGGAGCTGTTTTTT. Translating gives CASSNDRGTGELFF.

The CDR3 DNA reads TGTGCCAGTAGTATGTCCTACGAGCAGTACTTC. It specifies CASSMSYEQYF. The chain is built from TRBV19 and TRBJ2-7; D call uncertain. The germline V gene has CDR1 LNHDA and CDR2 SQIVND (reference sequence). The CDR3 runs to 11 residues. The V and J ends lost 3 bases and 1 base respectively, with 1 base between them.

This clonotype has only a few counts. The chain carries TRBV7-8 and TRBJ2-7; 13 bases are a match to TRBD2. The CDR3 contains 15 residues. The germline gives CDR1 SGHVS, CDR2 FQNEAQ. V gave up 5 bases and J gave up 2 bases; unmatched junction bases: 3. CDR3 nucleotides: TGTGCCAGCAGCCACGGACTAGCGGGGGCCTACGAGCAGTACTTC. Translating it yields CASSHGLAGAYEQYF.

The V gene is TRBV11-2, the J gene TRBJ2-1; D might be TRBD2 (7 bases). Germline values: CDR1 SGHAT, CDR2 FQNNGV. V lost 3 bases and J 7 bases, leaving 13 bases between the germline ends. The CDR3 contains 14 residues. CDR3 DNA: TGTGCCAGCAGCTTCCGGGGGGCTCGGAATGAGCAGTTCTTC. This codes for CASSFRGARNEQFF.

The chain links TRBV5-6 to TRBJ1-2, with D possibly TRBD1 on 5 matching bases. CDR1 and CDR2 from the germline V gene are SGHDT and YYEEEE. The CDR3 consists of 15 residues. V dropped 3 bases and J dropped 5 bases, with 17 bases sitting between them. The CDR3 DNA follows: TGTGCCAGCAGCTGGGGCAGGGCGACTCGGTATGGCTACACCTTC. Translating gives CASSWGRATRYGYTF.

The chain recombines TRBV20-1 with TRBJ2-5; 7 nucleotides match TRBD2. The germline CDR1 and CDR2 sequences are DFQATT and SNEGSKA (reference sequence). There are 17 residues in the CDR3. Unmatched junction bases numbered 12, after V lost 0 bases and J lost 2 bases. The CDR3 reads CSARDPGASGHQETQYF. For the CDR3, the DNA is TGCAGTGCTAGAGATCCCGGCGCTAGCGGACATCAAGAGACCCAGTACTTC.

The chain joins TRBV6-2 or TRBV6-3 to TRBJ2-5; D is unresolved. V was shortened by 6 bases and J by 5 bases, with 19 bases between the two germline ends. CDR1 and CDR2 (germline): MNHEY, SVGEGT. The CDR3 extends over 15 amino acids. CDR3 DNA: TGTGCCAGCAGGGCCGAAGACCAACCCCGGGAGACCCAGTACTTC. This gives the protein CASRAEDQPRETQYF.

This clonotype was seen a handful of times. The rearrangement uses TRBV4-1 and TRBJ2-7, with D uncertain. CDR3 size: 15 residues. Trimming stripped 0 bases from V and 0 bases from J, with 9 bases between. Germline V gives CDR1 MGHRA, CDR2 YSYEKL. CDR3 DNA sequence: TGCGCCAGCAGCCAAGATTTGGTCGCCTCCTACGAGCAGTACTTC. Translation: CASSQDLVASYEQYF.

This clonotype was seen only a few times. The chain combines TRBV7-9 with TRBJ2-7, with a tentative D call TRBD1 (5 bases). The CDR3 covers 13 residues. V was shortened by 5 bases and J by 2 bases, with 10 bases between the two germline ends. CDR1 is SEHNR and CDR2 is FQNEAQ in the germline V gene (reference sequence). In DNA form, the CDR3 reads TGTGCCAGCAGCGCTTCAGGGCCCTACGAGCAGTACTTC. Its translation: CASSASGPYEQYF.

This clonotype was counted ten times or more. The chain uses TRBV7-9 and TRBJ1-6, with D unresolved. The germline gives CDR1 SEHNR, CDR2 FQNEAQ (reference sequence). V lost 5 bases and J 7 bases, leaving 3 bases between the germline ends. The CDR3 runs to 11 residues. The CDR3 bases are TGTGCCAGCAGCCAAAATTCACCCCTCCACTTT. It translates to CASSQNSPLHF.

V is TRBV5-1 and J is TRBJ1-1; D is unclear. This CDR3 region has 13 residues. Germline values: CDR1 SGHRS, CDR2 YFSETQ. V was pared by 3 bases and J by 7 bases, with 13 bases between. The CDR3 nucleotides are TGCGCCAGCAGCTGGGGTACTGACGGTGAAGCTTTCTTT. Amino acid sequence: CASSWGTDGEAFF.

CDR3 in amino acids: CSGIEWGAALAGGPGLTDTQYF. The CDR3 bases are TGCAGTGGCATAGAGTGGGGGGCGGCACTAGCGGGAGGGCCGGGGCTTACAGATACGCAGTATTTT. The chain couples TRBV20-1 to TRBJ2-3; 13 nucleotides match TRBD2. The CDR3 length is 22 residues. J was trimmed by 3 bases and V by 7 bases; bases with no gene match: 28. Germline CDR1 reads DFQATT; CDR2 reads SNEGSKA (reference sequence).

Ten or more counts support this clonotype. J is TRBJ1-1 and V is TRBV7-6; no reliable D call. The length of the CDR3 is 13 residues. Germline-derived CDR1 and CDR2 are SGHVS and FNYEAQ. Deletions cut 0 bases from V and 5 bases from J, with 7 bases between. This CDR3 reads CASSLALGTEAFF. The CDR3 DNA follows: TGTGCCAGCAGCTTAGCGCTAGGAACTGAAGCTTTCTTT.

The V gene is TRBV5-4, the J gene TRBJ2-7, with D tentatively TRBD2 (5 bases). The CDR3 sequence is 13 residues long. Looked up from germline, CDR1 is SGHNT and CDR2 is YYREEE (reference sequence). The germline V and J ends were trimmed by 3 bases and 3 bases, with 10 bases remaining between them. The CDR3 loop reads CASSYPGNYEQYV. Here the CDR3 DNA reads TGTGCCAGCAGCTACCCGGGAAACTACGAGCAGTACGTC.

The V and J genes are TRBV7-8 and TRBJ2-2; D might be TRBD1 or TRBD2, each matching 5 bases. Germline V lookup: CDR1 SGHVS, CDR2 FQNEAQ. The CDR3 spans 16 residues. The V gene lost 4 bases and the J gene lost 0 bases, with 12 bases spanning the gap. The CDR3 region has the DNA TGTGCCAGCAGCTCCAGGGAGCGAGCGAACACCGGGGAGCTGTTTTTT. Protein sequence: CASSSRERANTGELFF.

There are a few counts of this clonotype. This chain joins TRBV12-3 or TRBV12-4 and TRBJ1-3; D gene uncertain. With 3 bases removed from V and 2 bases from J, the gap between germline ends came to 8 bases. CDR3 size: 14 residues. For the CDR3, the DNA is TGTGCCAGCAGTTTGCAAAACCCTGGAAACACCATATATTTT. This sequence encodes CASSLQNPGNTIYF.

The chain combines TRBV12-3 or TRBV12-4 with TRBJ1-5; weak D call: TRBD1 (5 bases). V was pared by 6 bases and J by 8 bases, with 17 bases between. The CDR3 is 14 amino acids. CDR3 amino acids: CASRSTGTVEPQHF. The DNA for the CDR3 is TGTGCCAGCAGGTCCACCGGGACGGTGGAGCCCCAGCATTTT.

J is TRBJ1-5 and V is TRBV20-1; TRBD1 matches 10 bases. Germline lookup yields CDR1 DFQATT and CDR2 SNEGSKA (reference sequence). Trimming at V came to 3 bases and at J to 5 bases, leaving 7 bases not matched to a gene. The CDR3 sequence is 15 residues long. The CDR3 loop reads CSARATGGEYQPQHF. The CDR3 nucleotides are TGCAGTGCTAGGGCGACAGGGGGCGAATATCAGCCCCAGCATTTT.

This clonotype was observed a handful of times. CDR3 sequence reads: CSASVGREGYNEQFF. CDR3 DNA sequence: TGCAGTGCTTCGGTAGGGCGGGAGGGGTACAATGAGCAGTTCTTC. The V and J genes are TRBV20-1 and TRBJ2-1; 9 nucleotides align to TRBD2. V was pared by 5 bases and J by 4 bases, with 9 bases of the junction left unmatched. CDR1 and CDR2 (germline): DFQATT, SNEGSKA (reference sequence). The CDR3 consists of 15 residues.

The chain carries TRBV7-2 and TRBJ2-3; D gene ambiguous. Trimming took off 5 bases at V and 9 bases at J, with 15 bases between the two ends. This CDR3 has 13 residues. The germline V gene encodes CDR1 SGHTA and CDR2 FQGNSA. DNA of the CDR3: TGTGCCAGCAGCCGAGCTACCGGCCCAACGCAGTATTTT. Its protein is CASSRATGPTQYF. Combining the CDR3 with reference TRBV7-2 and TRBJ2-3 gives the whole variable domain GAGVSQSPSNKVTEKGKDVELRCDPISGHTALYWYRQSLGQGLEFLIYFQGNSAPDKSGLPSDRFSAERTGGSVSTLTIQRTQQEDSAVYLCASSRATGPTQYFGPGTRLTVL.

This chain joins TRBV6-2 or TRBV6-3 and TRBJ2-3; 8 bases are shared with TRBD1. J was trimmed by 5 bases and V by 2 bases; bases with no gene match: 9. The CDR3 sequence is 16 residues long. Per the germline V gene, CDR1 is MNHEY and CDR2 is SVGEGT. Here the CDR3 reads CASSYNGQGGGDTQYF. CDR3 DNA sequence: TGTGCCAGCAGTTACAATGGACAGGGCGGTGGAGATACGCAGTATTTT.

With respect to this clonotype: A much larger clone differs from this one at a single base, so this may be a read error. The chain is built from TRBV7-2 and TRBJ1-6; no reliable D call. CDR3 length: 15 residues. V dropped 6 bases and J dropped 3 bases, with 12 bases sitting between them. Germline V CDR1 and CDR2: SGHTA, FQGNSA. The CDR3 loop reads CASRPRSLYNSPLHF. As DNA, the CDR3 is TGTGCCAGCAGACCCAGGTCCCTCTATAATTCACCCCTCCACTTT.

This clonotype was counted a few times. V and J are TRBV30 and TRBJ1-5; D uncertain. Germline CDR1 is GTSNPN and CDR2 is SVGIG (reference sequence). This CDR3 spans 13 amino acids. V was cut by 0 bases and J by 6 bases, with 9 bases left in between. The CDR3: CAWSVSRSQPQHF. The CDR3 DNA is TGTGCCTGGAGTGTGTCGCGAAGTCAGCCCCAGCATTTT. Filled out from reference TRBV30 and TRBJ1-5, the complete variable domain reads SQTIHQWPATLVQPVGSPLSLECTVEGTSNPNLYWYRQAAGRGLQLLFYSVGIGQISSEVPQNLSASRPQDRQFILSSKKLLLSDSGFYLCAWSVSRSQPQHFGDGTRLSIL.

Many counts were recorded for this clonotype. A read error may account for a junction end that differs from germline. The chain is built from TRBV12-3 or TRBV12-4 and TRBJ2-1; D tentatively reads TRBD1 or TRBD2 (5 bases each). The length of the CDR3 is 15 residues. CDR3 bases: TGTGCCAGCAGCTTAGCAGGGAGCTCCTACAATGAGCAGTTCTTC. Translated, it gives CASSLAGSSYNEQFF.